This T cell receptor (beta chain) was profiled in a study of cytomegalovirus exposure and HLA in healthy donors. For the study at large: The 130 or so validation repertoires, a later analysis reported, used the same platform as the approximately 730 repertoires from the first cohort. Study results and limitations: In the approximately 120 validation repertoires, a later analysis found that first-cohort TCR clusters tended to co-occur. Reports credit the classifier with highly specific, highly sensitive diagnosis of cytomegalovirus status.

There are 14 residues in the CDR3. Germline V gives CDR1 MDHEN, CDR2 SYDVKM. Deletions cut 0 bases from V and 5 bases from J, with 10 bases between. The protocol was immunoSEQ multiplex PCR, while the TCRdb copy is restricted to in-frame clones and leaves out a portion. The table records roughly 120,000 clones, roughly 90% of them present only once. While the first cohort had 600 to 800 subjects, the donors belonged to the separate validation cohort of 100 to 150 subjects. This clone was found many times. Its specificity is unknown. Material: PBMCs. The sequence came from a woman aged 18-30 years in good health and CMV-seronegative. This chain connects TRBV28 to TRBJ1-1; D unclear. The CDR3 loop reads CASSLWALTTEAFF. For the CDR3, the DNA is TGTGCCAGCAGTTTATGGGCCCTTACGACTGAAGCTTTCTTT.